This entry lists 5 T cell receptor beta chains sequenced from one sample in a study of cytomegalovirus exposure and HLA in healthy donors. The primer mix had 60 Vbeta and 13 Jbeta primers. This table comes from immunoSEQ multiplex PCR, and its TCRdb copy is limited to in-frame clones, with some not included. The table lists about 180,000 clones, over 60% of them singletons. Input material: PBMCs. The receptors originated from a man aged 18 to 30 in good health and CMV-seronegative.

The CDR3 spells CASSEFKGSQETQYF. The CDR3 DNA is TGTGCCAGCAGTGAATTTAAGGGGTCACAAGAGACCCAGTACTTC. The gene calls are TRBV25-1 and TRBJ2-5; tentative D call: TRBD1 (5 bases). V dropped 1 base and J dropped 2 bases, with 11 bases sitting between them. The CDR3 covers 15 residues. Germline CDR1 and CDR2: MGHDK and SYGVNS.

V and J are TRBV28 and TRBJ2-3, with 7 positions matching TRBD2. Germline CDR1 MDHEN, CDR2 SYDVKM. After removal of 6 bases from V and 0 bases from J, the junction contained 9 bases not matched to a gene. The CDR3 extends over 16 amino acids. This chain's CDR3 is CASSWEAGRSTDTQYF. Here the CDR3 DNA reads TGTGCCAGCAGCTGGGAAGCGGGGCGTAGCACAGATACGCAGTATTTT.

In DNA, the CDR3 is TGTGCCAGCATAGGGACAGCTAGGTCACCCCTCCACTTT. Protein product: CASIGTARSPLHF. V and J are TRBV6-1 and TRBJ1-6, with 7 bases that match TRBD1. Trimming took 7 bases from V and 10 from J; bases not matched to a gene: 7. The CDR3 has 13 residues. CDR1 MNHNS and CDR2 SASEGT come from the germline V gene.

This clone appeared once. CDR3 sequence (DNA): TGTGCCAGCAGCCCCGGGGGACTATATGGCTACACCTTC. Translation: CASSPGGLYGYTF. V gene TRBV28 combines with J gene TRBJ1-2; TRBD1 is a possible D gene (5 bases). This CDR3 spans 13 amino acids. In germline, CDR1 is MDHEN, CDR2 SYDVKM. Trimming shortened V by 6 bases and J by 5 bases, and 13 bases separated the two germline ends.

This sequence joins TRBV27 and TRBJ2-7, with a weak D call TRBD1 (6 bases). Trimming cost V 2 bases and J 0 bases, with 14 bases left between them. The CDR3 totals 16 residues. Per germline, CDR1 MNHEY and CDR2 SMNVEV (reference sequence). The DNA for the CDR3 is TGTGCCAGCAGTTTAGGGGGCGGGCTAAACTCCTACGAGCAGTACTTC. It translates to CASSLGGGLNSYEQYF.